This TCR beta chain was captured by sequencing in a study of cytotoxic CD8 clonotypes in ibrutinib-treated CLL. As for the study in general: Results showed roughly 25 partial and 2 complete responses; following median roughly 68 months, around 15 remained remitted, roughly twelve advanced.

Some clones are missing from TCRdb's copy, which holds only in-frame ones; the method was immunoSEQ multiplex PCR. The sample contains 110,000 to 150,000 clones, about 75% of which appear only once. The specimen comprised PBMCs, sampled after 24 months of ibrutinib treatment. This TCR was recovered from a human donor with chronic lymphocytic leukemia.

The CDR3 region is CASKANRDIEYF. The CDR3, as DNA: TGTGCCAGCAAGGCCAACCGGGACATCGAGTACTTC. The chain uses TRBV6-5 and TRBJ2-5; D is perhaps TRBD1 (6 bases). This CDR3 has 12 amino acids. V was clipped by 7 bases and J by 12 bases, with 18 bases between them. The V gene's germline CDR1 is MNHEY and CDR2 SVGAGI.